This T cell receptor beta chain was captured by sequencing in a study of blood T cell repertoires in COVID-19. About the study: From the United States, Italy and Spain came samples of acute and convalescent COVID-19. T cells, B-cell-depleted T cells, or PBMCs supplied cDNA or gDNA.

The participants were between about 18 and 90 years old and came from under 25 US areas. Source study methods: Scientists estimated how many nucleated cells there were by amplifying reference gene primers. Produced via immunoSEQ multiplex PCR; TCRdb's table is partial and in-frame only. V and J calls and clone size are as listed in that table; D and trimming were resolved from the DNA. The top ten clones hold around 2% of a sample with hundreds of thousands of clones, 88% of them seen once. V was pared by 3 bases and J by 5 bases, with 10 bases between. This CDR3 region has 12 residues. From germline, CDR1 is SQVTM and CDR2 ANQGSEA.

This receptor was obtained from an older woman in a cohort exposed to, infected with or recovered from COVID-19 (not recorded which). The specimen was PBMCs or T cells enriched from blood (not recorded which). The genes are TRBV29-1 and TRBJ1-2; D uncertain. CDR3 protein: CSVDFNRYGYTF. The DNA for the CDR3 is TGCAGCGTTGACTTTAACAGATATGGCTACACCTTC.